Each of the 24 T cell receptor beta chains below was sequenced from the same sample in a study of T cells in Graves' hyperthyroidism and ophthalmopathy. RNA transcripts provided the source from which TCR beta CDR3 regions were amplified. In the first-round RT-PCR of the TCR CDR3, the HTBI primer set was used. TCRdb used MiXCR to reprocess the multiplex PCR reads, holding one entry per CDR3 protein. The table shows more than 350,000 distinct CDR3 sequences, with 13% to 15% occurring only once. Sequences were obtained from blood. These receptors were taken from a woman in her 30s with Graves' ophthalmopathy.

This clonotype was observed many times. DNA for the CDR3: TGCGCCAGCAGCTTGGCTGCGTCGACAGCTTCTAATGAAAAACTGTTTTTT. Amino acid sequence: CASSLAASTASNEKLFF. The J gene is TRBJ1-4, the V gene TRBV5-1; perhaps TRBD1 as D (5 bases). Germline loops: CDR1 SGHRS, CDR2 YFSETQ. V lost 0 bases to trimming and J lost 3 bases, with 15 bases between them. The CDR3 is made up of 17 amino acids.

This clonotype occurred many times. Mismatch with germline at one junction end may stem from a read error. This rearrangement joins TRBV7-2 to TRBJ2-1; TRBD2 aligns across 11 bases. Germline assignment: CDR1 SGHTA and CDR2 FQGNSA. This CDR3 has 15 residues. The chain's CDR3 is CASSVAGGPYNEQFF. For the CDR3, the DNA is TGTGCCAGCAGCGTAGCGGGGGGGCCCTACAATGAGCAGTTCTTC.

The chain combines TRBV27 with TRBJ1-1; TRBD1 matches 9 bases. This CDR3 is 15 amino acids long. CDR1 is MNHEY and CDR2 is SMNVEV in the germline V gene (reference sequence). Losses at the gene ends were 5 bases for V and 5 bases for J; bases not matched to a gene: 9. CDR3 DNA: TGTGCCAGCAGTGAGGGACAGGGCGGGCGGACTGAAGCTTTCTTT. It encodes CASSEGQGGRTEAFF.

This clonotype appeared many times. The chain links TRBV20-1 to TRBJ2-3; D is possibly TRBD2 (6 bases). The CDR3 spans 15 residues. V was pared by 5 bases and J by 2 bases, with 17 bases between. Per the germline V gene, CDR1 is DFQATT and CDR2 is SNEGSKA (reference sequence). The CDR3 is CSAFSGGDFTDTQYF. Written as DNA, the CDR3 is TGCAGTGCTTTCTCCGGGGGAGACTTCACAGATACGCAGTATTTT.

On this clonotype: A read error may be the cause here, since a much bigger clone is one base away. The rearrangement uses TRBV6-1 and TRBJ2-6; D could derive from TRBD1 or TRBD2 (6 bases each). This CDR3 comprises 15 residues. Germline V gene sequence: CDR1 MNHNS, CDR2 SASEGT. Written as DNA, the CDR3 is TGTGCCAGCAGTCAACAGGGATCGGGGGCCAACGTCCCGACTTTC. It encodes CASSQQGSGANVPTF.

This clonotype has ten or more counts. The chain has TRBV5-8 and TRBJ2-3, with 11 bases identical to TRBD1. V gave up 3 bases and J gave up 4 bases; unmatched junction bases: 7. CDR1 and CDR2 (germline): SGHTS, YDEGEE. CDR3 size: 16 residues. The CDR3: CASSYGQGAGPDTQYF. The CDR3 bases are TGTGCCAGCAGCTACGGACAGGGGGCAGGCCCAGATACGCAGTATTTT.

The table lists this clonotype with a few counts. The chain joins TRBV20-1 to TRBJ2-7, with 7 bases that match TRBD1. Germline lookup yields CDR1 DFQATT and CDR2 SNEGSKA (reference sequence). The trim removed 2 bases at V and 6 bases at J, leaving 10 bases unmatched. There are 14 residues in the CDR3. As DNA, the CDR3 is TGCAGTGCTAGATCTGGGACAGTGGGTTCCGAGCAGTACTTC. Residues: CSARSGTVGSEQYF.

This clonotype was observed at least ten times. The chain employs TRBV18 and TRBJ1-2; 7 bases map to TRBD1. The CDR3 runs 13 residues. CDR1 is KGHSH and CDR2 is LQKENI in the germline V gene. Trimming cost V 3 bases and J 7 bases; bases outside gene matches: 5. The CDR3 nucleotides read TGTGCCAGCTCACCTCCGGGACAGATTGGCTACACCTTC. Amino acid sequence: CASSPPGQIGYTF.

In this sample, this clonotype turned up many times. The chain recombines TRBV19 with TRBJ1-1, with D tentatively TRBD1 (5 bases). The germline V gene encodes CDR1 LNHDA and CDR2 SQIVND (reference sequence). The CDR3 is 15 amino acids. The ends were cut back, 0 bases at V and 5 bases at J, with 13 bases in the middle. For the CDR3, the DNA is TGTGCCAGTAGTATAGATCTGATGGGGGGAACTGAAGCTTTCTTT. Its translation: CASSIDLMGGTEAFF. Full variable domain (missing parts from reference TRBV19 and TRBJ1-1): DGGITQSPKYLFRKEGQNVTLSCEQNLNHDAMYWYRQDPGQGLRLIYYSQIVNDFQKGDIAEGYSVSREKKESFPLTVTSAQKNPTAFYLCASSIDLMGGTEAFFGQGTRLTVV.

This clonotype was seen repeatedly, ten times or more. V gene TRBV27 combines with J gene TRBJ2-5; TRBD1 matches at 8 bases. V shed 5 bases, J shed 3 bases, and the junction held 5 bases outside the gene matches. The CDR3 covers 14 residues. Germline V gene lookup returns CDR1 MNHEY and CDR2 SMNVEV (reference sequence). The CDR3 DNA reads as TGTGCCAGCAGTCGGACAGGGTGGAAAGAGACCCAGTACTTC. This translates into CASSRTGWKETQYF.

The rearrangement links TRBV20-1 to TRBJ2-1; D not resolved. Deletions cut 3 bases from V and 9 bases from J, with 15 bases between. The CDR3 sequence is 13 residues long. Germline-derived CDR1 and CDR2 are DFQATT and SNEGSKA (reference sequence). The DNA for the CDR3 is TGCAGTGCTAGTCCTCGTGGTGGGTTTGAGCAGTTCTTC. This gives the protein CSASPRGGFEQFF.

This clonotype was picked up one time. The V and J genes are TRBV19 and TRBJ1-2, with 7 nucleotides matching TRBD1. Germline loops: CDR1 LNHDA, CDR2 SQIVND (reference sequence). The trim removed 5 bases at V and 4 bases at J, leaving 7 bases unmatched. The CDR3 covers 14 residues. CDR3 DNA: TGTGCCAGTAGTGTGGACAGGCTAAGCTATGGCTACACCTTC. It is translated as CASSVDRLSYGYTF.

This clonotype has ten or more counts. The V gene is TRBV13, the J gene TRBJ2-3; TRBD1 aligns across 9 bases. This CDR3 is built from 18 residues. Trimming at V came to 5 bases and at J to 0 bases, leaving 12 bases not matched to a gene. The germline gives CDR1 PRHDT, CDR2 FYEKMQ (reference sequence). The CDR3 region has the DNA TGTGCCAGCAGCCCCACCCGGGACAGGGAAACTAGCACAGATACGCAGTATTTT. It encodes CASSPTRDRETSTDTQYF.

This clonotype was observed many times. The J gene is TRBJ2-2, the V gene TRBV5-8, with TRBD1 matching over 8 bases. The CDR3 loop spans 19 amino acids. Germline trimming cut 0 bases from V and 4 bases from J; bases unmatched to any gene: 14. Germline values: CDR1 SGHTS, CDR2 YDEGEE. The CDR3, as DNA: TGTGCCAGCAGCTTGGAACCCCCGGGCAGGGGGCGTATCACCGGGGAGCTGTTTTTT. It translates to CASSLEPPGRGRITGELFF. The variable domain in full, with the rest retrieved from reference TRBV5-8 and TRBJ2-2, is EAGVTQSPTHLIKTRGQQATLRCSPISGHTSVYWYQQALGLGLQFLLWYDEGEERNRGNFPPRFSGRQFPNYSSELNVNALELEDSALYLCASSLEPPGRGRITGELFFGEGSRLTVL.

V gene TRBV20-1 combines with J gene TRBJ2-1; the D gene is possibly TRBD2 (6 bases). The V and J ends lost 3 bases and 4 bases respectively, with 10 bases between them. This CDR3 has 13 amino acids. Germline loops: CDR1 DFQATT, CDR2 SNEGSKA (reference sequence). CDR3 nucleotide sequence: TGCAGTGCTAGCGGGAGTTTGTACAATGAGCAGTTCTTC. This encodes CSASGSLYNEQFF.

This chain links TRBV4-1 with TRBJ2-7; 9 bases fit TRBD2. The length of the CDR3 is 16 residues. Germline V lookup: CDR1 MGHRA, CDR2 YSYEKL. Germline trimming cut 1 base from V and 3 bases from J; bases unmatched to any gene: 7. CDR3 in amino acids: CASSQVPSGGRYEQYF. The CDR3 DNA sequence: TGCGCCAGCAGCCAAGTACCAAGCGGGGGGCGCTACGAGCAGTACTTC.

In this sample, this clonotype turned up many times. The chain recombines TRBV13 with TRBJ2-7; 8 bases map to TRBD2. Looked up from germline, CDR1 is PRHDT and CDR2 is FYEKMQ (reference sequence). V shed 3 bases, J shed 3 bases, and the junction held 7 bases outside the gene matches. This CDR3 comprises 15 residues. The CDR3 sequence: CASSFAGGGYYEQYF. The CDR3 DNA reads TGTGCCAGCAGCTTTGCGGGGGGAGGATACTACGAGCAGTACTTC. The full variable domain, rest sourced from reference TRBV13 and TRBJ2-7, is AAGVIQSPRHLIKEKRETATLKCYPIPRHDTVYWYQQGPGQDPQFLISFYEKMQSDKGSIPDRFSAQQFSDYHSELNMSSLELGDSALYFCASSFAGGGYYEQYFGPGTRLTVT.

The CDR3 reads CASSLQGAGTDTQYF. CDR3 DNA: TGCGCCAGCAGCTTGCAGGGGGCGGGGACAGATACGCAGTATTTT. The chain joins TRBV5-1 to TRBJ2-3, with 8 bases lining up with TRBD1. CDR1 and CDR2 (germline): SGHRS, YFSETQ. CDR3 length: 15 residues. Trimming at V came to 1 base and at J to 3 bases, leaving 4 bases not matched to a gene.

The chain links TRBV7-3 to TRBJ2-2, with TRBD1 matching over 9 bases. Trimming at V came to 4 bases and at J to 6 bases, leaving 6 bases not matched to a gene. CDR1 is SGHTA, CDR2 FQGTGA, per germline. This CDR3 region has 15 residues. CDR3 sequence (DNA): TGTGCCAGCAGCTCCCCGGGACAGGGATCCGGGGAGCTGTTTTTT. It encodes CASSSPGQGSGELFF.

This clonotype was counted ten times or more. The chain couples TRBV7-2 to TRBJ2-5; no clear D gene. CDR1 is SGHTA and CDR2 is FQGNSA in the germline V gene. The CDR3 loop spans 11 amino acids. V lost 2 bases and J lost 5, with 3 bases in between. The CDR3 loop reads CASSLMETQYF. The DNA for the CDR3 is TGTGCCAGCAGCTTAATGGAGACCCAGTACTTC.

The chain recombines TRBV29-1 with TRBJ1-1, with TRBD1 matching over 9 bases. This CDR3 spans 14 amino acids. Germline V gives CDR1 SQVTM, CDR2 ANQGSEA. The V and J ends lost 5 bases and 5 bases, in that order; junction bases with no gene match: 9. CDR3 in amino acids: CSVSPDRGWTEAFF. The CDR3 bases are TGCAGCGTTAGCCCGGACAGGGGTTGGACTGAAGCTTTCTTT.

This clonotype was detected ten times or more. CDR3 DNA sequence: TGTGCCAGCAGCACCGACAGGGCTGGGGCCAACGTCCTGACTTTC. Translating it yields CASSTDRAGANVLTF. V is TRBV7-9 and J is TRBJ2-6; TRBD1 matches 7 bases. The V gene's germline CDR1 is SEHNR and CDR2 FQNEAQ (reference sequence). The junction had 3 bases not matched to a gene; V was cut back by 5 bases and J by 2 bases. This CDR3 contains 15 residues.

There are a few counts of this clonotype. A much larger clone lies a single base off, so this may be a read error. The chain uses TRBV2 and TRBJ2-3, with 8 positions matching TRBD1. CDR1 is SNHLY and CDR2 is FYNNEI in the germline V gene. This CDR3 region has 15 residues. DNA for the CDR3: TGTGCCAGCAGTTCCCGGACAGGGACCCCAGATACGCGGTATTTT. Amino acid sequence: CASSSRTGTPDTRYF.

This clonotype has ten or more counts. V is TRBV5-1 and J is TRBJ1-4; 7 bases agree with TRBD1. Germline-derived CDR1 and CDR2 are SGHRS and YFSETQ. The CDR3 consists of 15 residues. V gave up 5 bases and J gave up 3 bases; unmatched junction bases: 7. Here the CDR3 reads CASRSAGTANEKLFF. The CDR3 nucleotides are TGCGCCAGCAGGTCTGCCGGGACAGCTAATGAAAAACTGTTTTTT.